The T cell receptor beta chain described here comes from a study of control samples from healthy donors and cancer patients. There are 17 residues in the CDR3. Germline V gene sequence: CDR1 LNHDA, CDR2 SQIVND (reference sequence). J lost 4 bases, V lost 1 base, and 9 bases had no gene match. Libraries were prepared by immunoSEQ multiplex PCR; TCRdb keeps only in-frame clonotypes and omits some of them. The table lists about 220,000 clones, about 94% of them singletons. The V call is TRBV19, the J call TRBJ1-5, with TRBD1 identical over 8 bases. This receptor was taken from a man aged 45-65 years in good health. The sequenced sample consisted of blood. As DNA, the CDR3 is TGTGCCAGTAGTATAGGGGAGACAGGGGAGGCTAATCAGCCCCAGCATTTT. This encodes CASSIGETGEANQPQHF.